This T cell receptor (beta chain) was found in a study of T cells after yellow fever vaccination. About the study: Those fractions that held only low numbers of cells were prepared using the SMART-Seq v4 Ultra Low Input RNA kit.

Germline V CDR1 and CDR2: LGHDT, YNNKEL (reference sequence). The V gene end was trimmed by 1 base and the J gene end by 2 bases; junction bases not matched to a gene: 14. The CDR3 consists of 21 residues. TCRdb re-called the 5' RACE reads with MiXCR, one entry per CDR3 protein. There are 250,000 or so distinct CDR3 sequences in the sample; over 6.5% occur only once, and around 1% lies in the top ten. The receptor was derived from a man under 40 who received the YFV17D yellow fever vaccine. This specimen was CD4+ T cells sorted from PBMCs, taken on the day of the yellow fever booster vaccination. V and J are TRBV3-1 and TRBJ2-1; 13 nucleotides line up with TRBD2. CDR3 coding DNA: TGTGCCAGCAGCCAAGGCTTAGCCGGGACTAGCGGGAAGGGGACCTACAATGAGCAGTTCTTC. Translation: CASSQGLAGTSGKGTYNEQFF.